Sequencing of this T cell receptor (beta chain) was carried out in a study of cytomegalovirus exposure and HLA in healthy donors. Across the study: Unique TCRs from HLA-typed donors, 75 million to 100 million of them, were held in an early data release.

With regard to this clone: What it recognizes is unknown.

Primers included in the PCR were 60 Vbeta and 13 Jbeta primers. The repertoire was sequenced with immunoSEQ multiplex PCR; TCRdb's copy has only in-frame clones and lacks some. The sample has some 130,000 clones; 60% to 85% are singletons. In germline, CDR1 is SGHRS, CDR2 YFSETQ. The CDR3 has 12 residues. Trimming took off 2 bases at V and 8 bases at J, with 10 bases between the two ends. General study points: Within the data, a cluster of highly shared sequence variants was likely a sequencing artifact.

The sequenced material came from PBMCs. The sequence was obtained from a woman aged 18-30 years in good health and CMV-seronegative. The chain recombines TRBV5-1 with TRBJ1-2; tentatively, D is TRBD1 (6 bases). The CDR3 nucleotides are TGCGCCAGCAGCTTCGACAGGCGCGGCTACACCTTC. It translates to CASSFDRRGYTF.